This TCR beta chain was sequenced during a study of cytomegalovirus exposure and HLA in healthy donors. Notes on the study in general: A later analysis reportedly found fewer N-insertions in an Asian-associated ancestry cluster than the roughly 670-donor mean. Analysis was performed later, and it showed HLA-associated TCR beta chains to be more clonally expanded than equally common others.

Worth noting for this clone: Its cognate antigen is unknown.

A multiplex PCR was run with 60 Vbeta primers and 13 Jbeta primers. The assay was immunoSEQ multiplex PCR, and TCRdb's table has in-frame clones only and misses some. The table lists about 160,000 clones, approximately 80% of them singletons. This CDR3 has 15 residues. Germline assignment: CDR1 LNHDA and CDR2 SQIVND (reference sequence). V is TRBV19 and J is TRBJ1-1, with a weak D call TRBD1 (5 bases). The sequenced sample consisted of PBMCs. This receptor was taken from a male donor in good health and CMV-seropositive. The CDR3 DNA reads TGTACCGTGGACGGCGGGGCCCCGATGAACACTGAAGCTTTCTTT. It codes for CTVDGGAPMNTEAFF.